Presented here are 22 T cell receptor beta chains from one specimen sequenced in a study of T cell responses to AZD1222 COVID-19 vaccine. Clones were sequenced by immunoSEQ multiplex PCR, and TCRdb holds only the in-frame ones, with some missing. The table has under 200,000 clones, 75% to 90% seen once. The input for sequencing was peripheral blood, taken on day 0 of MenACWY control vaccination. These receptors all stem from an adult in good health.

J is TRBJ2-2 and V is TRBV5-4; 11 positions agree with TRBD2. CDR3 size: 19 residues. The V and J ends lost 0 bases and 4 bases, in that order; junction bases with no gene match: 11. Germline assignment: CDR1 SGHNT and CDR2 YYREEE (reference sequence). The CDR3 nucleotides read TGTGCCAGCAGCTTGGCCGTTTTTAGCGGGGGGGCGACCACCGGGGAGCTGTTTTTT. Amino acids: CASSLAVFSGGATTGELFF.

The rearrangement uses TRBV11-3 and TRBJ2-1; D might be TRBD1 (7 bases). The CDR3 spans 15 residues. Trimming shortened V by 1 base and J by 4 bases, and 11 bases separated the two germline ends. The germline gives CDR1 SGHNT, CDR2 YENEEA. The CDR3 DNA reads TGTGCCAGCAGCTTAGGCAGGGGGGATTACAATGAGCAGTTCTTC. Its protein product is CASSLGRGDYNEQFF.

The chain recombines TRBV7-9 with TRBJ1-1; no clear D. Germline loops: CDR1 SEHNR, CDR2 FQNEAQ (reference sequence). V shed 1 base and J shed 3 bases, with 6 bases lying between them. CDR3 length equals 13 residues. As DNA, the CDR3 is TGTGCCAGCAGCTTAGAAGACTACACTGAAGCTTTCTTT. It is translated as CASSLEDYTEAFF.

V gene TRBV7-2 combines with J gene TRBJ2-7, with 7 bases matching TRBD1. This CDR3 is 15 amino acids long. CDR1 and CDR2 (germline): SGHTA, FQGNSA. The V gene end was trimmed by 1 base and the J gene end by 2 bases; junction bases not matched to a gene: 5. The CDR3 reads CASSLGNRGPYEQYF. DNA for the CDR3: TGTGCCAGCAGCTTAGGGAACAGGGGTCCCTACGAGCAGTACTTC. Full variable domain (remainder filled in from reference TRBV7-2 and TRBJ2-7): GAGVSQSPSNKVTEKGKDVELRCDPISGHTALYWYRQSLGQGLEFLIYFQGNSAPDKSGLPSDRFSAERTGGSVSTLTIQRTQQEDSAVYLCASSLGNRGPYEQYFGPGTRLTVT.

This chain uses TRBV6-5 with TRBJ1-5; possible D gene TRBD1, 5 bases. CDR1 MNHEY and CDR2 SVGAGI come from the germline V gene. This CDR3 has 15 residues. Between the trimmed V and J ends, which lost 6 bases and 3 bases, there was a span of 15 bases. The CDR3 here is CASSHRGRYNQPQHF. CDR3 in DNA: TGTGCCAGCAGCCACCGGGGACGGTACAATCAGCCCCAGCATTTT.

The chain uses TRBV10-1 and TRBJ1-1, with D unclear. V lost 1 base and J lost 4, with 7 bases in between. CDR3 size: 13 residues. CDR1 is WNHNN and CDR2 is SYGVQD in the germline V gene (reference sequence). Here the CDR3 DNA reads TGCGCCAGCAGTGAGTTGGAGCCCACTGAAGCTTTCTTT. Amino acids: CASSELEPTEAFF.

The genes are TRBV6-4 and TRBJ2-1; 13 bases fit TRBD2. Per germline, CDR1 MRHNA and CDR2 SNTAGT. CDR3 length equals 16 residues. J lost 10 bases, V lost 6 bases, and 12 bases had no gene match. This chain's CDR3 is CASSPSLAGGSREQFF. The CDR3 DNA reads as TGTGCCAGCAGCCCCTCACTAGCGGGGGGGTCTCGGGAGCAGTTCTTC.

This sequence joins TRBV7-3 and TRBJ2-3; 9 bases fit TRBD2. J lost 3 bases, V lost 1 base, and 5 bases had no gene match. CDR1 is SGHTA and CDR2 is FQGTGA in the germline V gene. The CDR3 totals 16 residues. CDR3 in DNA: TGTGCCAGCAGCTTAAGGGCGGGAGGGAGGACAGATACGCAGTATTTT. Protein product: CASSLRAGGRTDTQYF.

This clone was seen more than once but under ten times. The CDR3 protein is CASSVGQGKETQYF. The CDR3 DNA is TGTGCCAGTAGTGTAGGACAGGGGAAAGAGACCCAGTACTTC. V is TRBV19 and J is TRBJ2-5; 9 bases align to TRBD1. The CDR3 covers 14 residues. Germline V CDR1 and CDR2: LNHDA, SQIVND (reference sequence). The ends lost 5 bases at V and 3 bases at J; junction bases unmatched: 4.

The J gene is TRBJ1-2, the V gene TRBV19; 11 bases align to TRBD1. Germline lookup yields CDR1 LNHDA and CDR2 SQIVND (reference sequence). After removal of 7 bases from V and 2 bases from J, the junction contained 6 bases not matched to a gene. There are 15 residues in the CDR3. DNA for the CDR3: TGTGCCAGTACCCCCTGGACAGGGGGCAACTATGGCTACACCTTC. It yields the protein CASTPWTGGNYGYTF.

V and J are TRBV11-1 and TRBJ1-1; D possibly corresponds to TRBD1 (5 bases). Germline CDR1 SGHAT, CDR2 FQDESV (reference sequence). Between the trimmed V and J ends, which lost 3 bases and 8 bases, there was a span of 7 bases. The CDR3 length is 11 residues. DNA of the CDR3: TGTGCCAGCAGCTTTGGGGCGGAAGCTTTCTTT. It yields the protein CASSFGAEAFF.

The genes are TRBV6-2 or TRBV6-3 and TRBJ1-2; D call uncertain. The CDR3 sequence is 13 residues long. Between the trimmed V and J ends, which lost 6 bases and 2 bases, there was a span of 10 bases. The V gene's germline CDR1 is MNHEY and CDR2 SVGEGT. The CDR3 coding sequence is TGTGCCAGCAGCAAGACACTCAACTATGGCTACACCTTC. Protein sequence: CASSKTLNYGYTF.

This clone has just a few counts. The rearrangement uses TRBV28 and TRBJ2-1; TRBD2 matches 8 bases. With V trimmed by 6 bases and J by 4 bases, 8 bases remained unmatched. The CDR3 spans 15 residues. CDR1 is MDHEN and CDR2 is SYDVKM in the germline V gene. As DNA, the CDR3 is TGTGCCAGCAGCTATAACGGGGGGGCTTACAATGAGCAGTTCTTC. It yields the protein CASSYNGGAYNEQFF.

The count of this clone is one. The chain has TRBV4-1 and TRBJ1-5; maybe TRBD1 (5 bases). The CDR3 is 12 amino acids. In germline, CDR1 is MGHRA, CDR2 YSYEKL. Trimming stripped 5 bases from V and 12 bases from J, with 14 bases between. The CDR3 sequence: CASSEPQGGQHF. CDR3 nucleotides: TGCGCCAGCAGCGAACCTCAGGGTGGCCAGCATTTT.

This clone turned up a few times. V is TRBV3-1 (or the pseudogene TRBV3-2) and J is TRBJ2-3; TRBD2 matches at 9 bases. J gave up 2 bases and V 2 bases, and 5 bases lay outside the gene matches. The germline gives CDR1 LGHDT, CDR2 YNNKEL (reference sequence). This CDR3 region has 16 residues. In DNA, the CDR3 is TGTGCCAGCAGCCAATTAGCGGGAGCCAACACAGATACGCAGTATTTT. Translated, it gives CASSQLAGANTDTQYF.

The V call is TRBV19, the J call TRBJ2-3; 10 nucleotides line up with TRBD1. Germline V lookup: CDR1 LNHDA, CDR2 SQIVND (reference sequence). CDR3 length: 16 amino acids. Germline trimming cut 7 bases from V and 1 base from J; bases unmatched to any gene: 8. For the CDR3, the DNA is TGTGCCAGTACCCGGTGGGGGACAGGGGGCACAGATACGCAGTATTTT. It codes for CASTRWGTGGTDTQYF.

The rearrangement links TRBV15 to TRBJ1-1; 7 nucleotides match TRBD1. V lost 1 base and J lost 0; bases outside the gene matches: 14. This CDR3 comprises 19 residues. Germline V gene data show CDR1 as LNHNV and CDR2 as YYDKDF (reference sequence). The CDR3 sequence is CATSRVAPGQILMNTEAFF. The CDR3 region has the DNA TGTGCCACCAGCAGAGTTGCGCCGGGACAGATCCTCATGAACACTGAAGCTTTCTTT.

The chain links TRBV7-9 to TRBJ1-1; TRBD1 aligns across 7 bases. V gave up 4 bases and J gave up 6 bases; unmatched junction bases: 2. The CDR3 totals 12 residues. CDR1 and CDR2 from the germline V gene are SEHNR and FQNEAQ (reference sequence). CDR3 sequence (DNA): TGTGCCAGCAGCTCTCAGGGGGCTGAAGCTTTCTTT. Translated: CASSSQGAEAFF.

This clone was seen a single time. V gene TRBV4-1 combines with J gene TRBJ1-1; D not certain. The V end was cut by 0 bases, the J end by 3 bases, with 5 bases between. This CDR3 region has 13 residues. In germline, CDR1 is MGHRA, CDR2 YSYEKL. CDR3 DNA: TGCGCCAGCAGCCAAGATAGGTACACTGAAGCTTTCTTT. As protein: CASSQDRYTEAFF.

The chain employs TRBV12-3 or TRBV12-4 and TRBJ1-2, with 7 bases lining up with TRBD1. Losses at the gene ends were 6 bases for V and 8 bases for J; bases not matched to a gene: 9. The CDR3 has 13 amino acids. For the CDR3, the DNA is TGTGCCAGCAGCCCTGAGGGGGCAGAAGGCTACACCTTC. Encoded protein: CASSPEGAEGYTF.

The chain has TRBV30 and TRBJ1-1; tentatively, D is TRBD1 (5 bases). Trimming left V 5 bases short and J 6 bases short, with 19 bases between. The CDR3 has 14 residues. Germline V CDR1 and CDR2: GTSNPN, SVGIG (reference sequence). The CDR3 sequence is CAWPRQRGKAEAFF. Here the CDR3 DNA reads TGTGCCTGGCCACGACAAAGGGGTAAGGCTGAAGCTTTCTTT.

This clone is a singleton in its sample. The rearrangement uses TRBV5-4 and TRBJ2-7; 13 nucleotides agree with TRBD2. V dropped 0 bases and J dropped 5; count of bases not matched to a gene: 5. CDR1 is SGHNT and CDR2 is YYREEE in the germline V gene (reference sequence). The CDR3 contains 16 residues. The CDR3 coding sequence is TGTGCCAGCAGCTTGGGGCCACTAGCGGGAGGGAACGAGCAGTACTTC. Protein sequence: CASSLGPLAGGNEQYF. Looking up the rest from reference TRBV5-4 and TRBJ2-7 gives the full variable domain: ETGVTQSPTHLIKTRGQQVTLRCSSQSGHNTVSWYQQALGQGPQFIFQYYREEENGRGNFPPRFSGLQFPNYSSELNVNALELDDSALYLCASSLGPLAGGNEQYFGPGTRLTVT.